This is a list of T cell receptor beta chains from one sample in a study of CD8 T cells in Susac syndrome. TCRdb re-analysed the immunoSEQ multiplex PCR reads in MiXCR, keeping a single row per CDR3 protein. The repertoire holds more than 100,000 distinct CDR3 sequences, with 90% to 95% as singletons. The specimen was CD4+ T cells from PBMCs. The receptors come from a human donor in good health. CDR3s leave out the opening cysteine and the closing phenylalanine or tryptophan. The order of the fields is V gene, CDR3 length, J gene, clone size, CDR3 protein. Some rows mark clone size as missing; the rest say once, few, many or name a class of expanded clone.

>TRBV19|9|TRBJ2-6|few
ASTGANVLT
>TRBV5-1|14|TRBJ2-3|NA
ASSKTTAGVTDTQY
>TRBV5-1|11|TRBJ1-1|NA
ASSTDGNTEAF
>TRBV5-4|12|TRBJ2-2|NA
ASSKTSSAGELF
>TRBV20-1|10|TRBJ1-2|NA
SAVQGADGYT
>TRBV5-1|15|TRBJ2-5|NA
ASSQLQGLATQETQY
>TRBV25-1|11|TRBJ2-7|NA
ASRPQGGHEQY
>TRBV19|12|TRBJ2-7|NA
ASSLRDSSYEQY
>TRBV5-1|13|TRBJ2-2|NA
ASSLAKGNTGELF
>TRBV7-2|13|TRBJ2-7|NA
ASSPPAGSSYEQY
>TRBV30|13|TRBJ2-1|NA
AWVSGRAPYNEQF
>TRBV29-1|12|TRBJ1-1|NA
SAVGQGGGTEAF
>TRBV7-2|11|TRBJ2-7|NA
ASSLAGNYEQY
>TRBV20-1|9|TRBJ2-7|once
SARDPYEQY
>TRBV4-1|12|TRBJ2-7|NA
ASSQEGGEEEQY
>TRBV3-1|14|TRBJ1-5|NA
ASSQGGGSGNQPQH
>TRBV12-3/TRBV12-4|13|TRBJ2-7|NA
ASSLRDGLSYEQY
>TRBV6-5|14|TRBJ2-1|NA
ASSYVGTVAYNEQF
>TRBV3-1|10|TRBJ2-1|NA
ASSPAEGGQF
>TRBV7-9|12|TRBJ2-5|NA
ASSSQTGGETQY
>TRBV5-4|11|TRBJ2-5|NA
ASSLVRAETQY
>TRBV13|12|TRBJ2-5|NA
ASSTTGGTETQY
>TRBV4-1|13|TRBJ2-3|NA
ASSQEGRSTDTQY
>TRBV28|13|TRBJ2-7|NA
ASSVPGLLSYEQY
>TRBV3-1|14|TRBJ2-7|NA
ASSQDQAWRETEQY
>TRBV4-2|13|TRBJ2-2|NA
ASSHTTTWTGELF
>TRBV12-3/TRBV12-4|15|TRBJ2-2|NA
ASSFDLLAGNTGELF
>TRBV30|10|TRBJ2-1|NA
AWKGLFNEQF
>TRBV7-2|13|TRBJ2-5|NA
ASSRGTRRQETQY
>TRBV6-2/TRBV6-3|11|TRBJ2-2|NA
ASRLGGFGELF
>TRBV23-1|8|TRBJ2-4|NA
ASSLDIQY
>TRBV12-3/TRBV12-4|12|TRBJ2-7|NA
ASRLRQYSYEQY